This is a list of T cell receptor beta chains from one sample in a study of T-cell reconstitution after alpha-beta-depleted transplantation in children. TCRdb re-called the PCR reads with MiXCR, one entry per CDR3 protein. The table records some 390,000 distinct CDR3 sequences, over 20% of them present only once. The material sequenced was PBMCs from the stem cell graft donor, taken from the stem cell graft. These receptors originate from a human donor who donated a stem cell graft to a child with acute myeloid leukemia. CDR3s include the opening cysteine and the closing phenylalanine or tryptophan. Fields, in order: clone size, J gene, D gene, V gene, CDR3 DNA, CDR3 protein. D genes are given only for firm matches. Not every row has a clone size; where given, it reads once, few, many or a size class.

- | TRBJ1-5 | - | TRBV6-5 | TGTGCCAGCAGAGGGACTTATTCTAGCAATCAGCCCCAGCATTTT | CASRGTYSSNQPQHF
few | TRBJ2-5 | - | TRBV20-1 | TGCAGTGCTAGAGATGTAGCCGGGGGAGGCACAGAGACCCAGTACTTC | CSARDVAGGGTETQYF
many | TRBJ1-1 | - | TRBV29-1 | TGCAGCGTTGAACTCAGCGTGAACACTGAAGCTTTCTTT | CSVELSVNTEAFF
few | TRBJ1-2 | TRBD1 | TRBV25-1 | TGTGCCAGCAGTGTAGGGGACAGGGTCTATGGCTACACCTTC | CASSVGDRVYGYTF
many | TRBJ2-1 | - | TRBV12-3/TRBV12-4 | TGTGCCAGCAGCCCAGGGACCGCCTACAATGAGCAGTTCTTC | CASSPGTAYNEQFF
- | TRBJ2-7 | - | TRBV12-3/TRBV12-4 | TGTGCCAGCAGTTTTATGAATTACGAGCAGTACTTC | CASSFMNYEQYF
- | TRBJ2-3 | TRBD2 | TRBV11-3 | TGTGCCAGCAGCCCCGGGGCTAGCGGGAAGGTGGATACGCAGTATTTT | CASSPGASGKVDTQYF
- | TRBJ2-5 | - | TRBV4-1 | TGCGCCAGCAGCCAAGAAGGGGGGGAGACCCAGTACTTC | CASSQEGGETQYF
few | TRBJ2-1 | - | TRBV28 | TGTGCCAGCAGGGGAACAGTCAAAAATGAGCAGTTCTTC | CASRGTVKNEQFF
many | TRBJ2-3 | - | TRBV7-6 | TGTGCCAGCAGCCCCGATCCGGCCGGGACAACTTATACGCAGTATTTT | CASSPDPAGTTYTQYF
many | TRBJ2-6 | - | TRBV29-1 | TGCAGCGTTGATACTGGGGCCAACGTCCTGACTTTC | CSVDTGANVLTF
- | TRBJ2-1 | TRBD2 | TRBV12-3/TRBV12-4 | TGTGCCAGCAGTTTAGATCTTAGCGGGAGAGGTCTGTTCTTC | CASSLDLSGRGLFF
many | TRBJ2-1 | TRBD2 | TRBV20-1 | TGCAGTGCTACAGATTCGACTAGCGGCTACAATGAGCAGTTCTTC | CSATDSTSGYNEQFF
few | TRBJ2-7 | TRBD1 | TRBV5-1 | TGCGCCAGCAGCTTGGCCCCGGGACAGGGTGTACACGAGCAGTACTTC | CASSLAPGQGVHEQYF
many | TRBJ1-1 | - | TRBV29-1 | TGCAGCGTTGCCAGGAGAATGAACACTGAAGCTTTCTTT | CSVARRMNTEAFF
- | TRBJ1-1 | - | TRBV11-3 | TGTGCCAGCAGCTTAGGGATGGGGAACACTGAAGCTTTCTTT | CASSLGMGNTEAFF
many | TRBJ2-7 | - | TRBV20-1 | TGCAGTGCTAGCAATAGGGAGAGGACCGTATGGAAGCAGTACTTC | CSASNRERTVWKQYF
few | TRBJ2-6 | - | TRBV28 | TGTGCCAGCAGTCAGATCCAGGGCATGCTTTACTCTGGGGCCAACGTCCTGACTTTC | CASSQIQGMLYSGANVLTF
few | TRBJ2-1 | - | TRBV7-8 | TGTGCCAGCAGCTTTGGGTCTATCACGAATGAGCAGTTCTTC | CASSFGSITNEQFF
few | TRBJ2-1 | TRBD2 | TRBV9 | TGTGCCAGCAGCGCCGCGGGAGGTTGGGGTAATGAGCAGTTCTTC | CASSAAGGWGNEQFF
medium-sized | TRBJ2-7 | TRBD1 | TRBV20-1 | TGCAGTGCTAGAGATTTCCAACAGGGGAGATACGAGCAGTACTTC | CSARDFQQGRYEQYF
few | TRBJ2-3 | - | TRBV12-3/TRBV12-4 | TGTGCCAGCAGTCCCTTTGAGGAAGGAACAGATACGCAGTATTTT | CASSPFEEGTDTQYF
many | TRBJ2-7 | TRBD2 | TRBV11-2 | TGTGCCAGCAGCTTATATGTACTAGCGGGAGTATGGGGCGAGCAGTACTTC | CASSLYVLAGVWGEQYF
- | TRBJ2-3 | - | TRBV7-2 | TGTGCCAGCAGCTCGAAGCGGGTGGTGCGAAGCACAGATACGCAGTATTTT | CASSSKRVVRSTDTQYF
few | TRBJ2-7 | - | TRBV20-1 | TGCAGTGCTACAACTCCGTACGAGCAGTACTTC | CSATTPYEQYF
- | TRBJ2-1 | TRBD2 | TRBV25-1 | TGTGCCAGCAGTGAATCGGGGGCTGTAGCGGGGCAGTACAATGAGCAGTTCTTC | CASSESGAVAGQYNEQFF
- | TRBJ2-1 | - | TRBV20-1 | TGCAGTGCTAGGGGGTTGGATGAGCAGTTCTTC | CSARGLDEQFF
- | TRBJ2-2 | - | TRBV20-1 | TGCAGTGCTAGCCTACAGGGTAACACCGGGGAGCTGTTTTTT | CSASLQGNTGELFF
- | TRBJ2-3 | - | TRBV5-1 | TGCGCCAGCAGCTTGGCCATCGGGAGTGGGGATACGCAGTATTTT | CASSLAIGSGDTQYF
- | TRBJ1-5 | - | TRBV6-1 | TGTGCCAGCGCTCCGGACGGAGTACAGCCCCAGCATTTT | CASAPDGVQPQHF
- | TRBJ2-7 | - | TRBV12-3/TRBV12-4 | TGTGCCAGCAGTTTAGAACACCTCGGGGTAAGCGAGCAGTACTTC | CASSLEHLGVSEQYF
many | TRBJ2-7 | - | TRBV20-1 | TGCAGTGCTATTAGTGGAGGGGTAGATTTCGAGCAGTACTTC | CSAISGGVDFEQYF
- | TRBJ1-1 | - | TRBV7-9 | TGTGCCAGCAGCGCCCAACAGGGAGAGACTGAAGCTTTCTTT | CASSAQQGETEAFF
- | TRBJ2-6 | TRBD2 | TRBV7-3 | TGTGCCAGCAGCTTATCAGCGGGACCCATAGGGGCCAACGTCCTGACTTTC | CASSLSAGPIGANVLTF